The T cell receptor beta chain described here comes from a study of blood T cells in healthy people across ages. Background on the study: Through template switching, about one barcoded beta molecule was captured per two T cells, as measured in model experiments.

This clonotype was recorded at least ten times. Through a sample-barcoded 5' primer and a J-beta primer mix, a second PCR was run for about 6 to 11 cycles. All samples gave at least 2.5 million CDR3-containing paired-end reads. TCRdb used MiXCR to reprocess the 5' RACE reads, holding one entry per CDR3 protein. The sample contains over 600,000 distinct CDR3 sequences, about 45% of which appear only once. The CDR3 length is 14 residues. In germline, CDR1 is ENHRY, CDR2 SYGVKD. Trimming left V 3 bases short and J 2 bases short, with 11 bases between. The V and J genes are TRBV10-3 and TRBJ2-7; no definite D call. Sequencing was carried out using blood. The receptor comes from a man older than 75 in good health. The CDR3 DNA sequence: TGTGCCATCAGTGACCCACAGAGTACCTACGAGCAGTACTTC. It is translated as CAISDPQSTYEQYF.